This T cell receptor beta chain was captured by sequencing in a study of CDR3 diversity in severe acne. TCRdb fed the PCR reads into MiXCR, producing one record per CDR3 protein. The sample comprises fewer than 100,000 distinct CDR3 sequences, under 65% of which are singletons, and roughly an eighth rests with the top ten. Germline loops: CDR1 SGHRS, CDR2 YFSETQ. The CDR3 extends over 12 amino acids. V gave up 2 bases and J gave up 5 bases, with 8 bases separating them. The chain joins TRBV5-1 to TRBJ2-7; D ambiguous. The sample comprised blood. The TCR was taken from a male donor in good health, without acne. CDR3: CASSFLGDEQYF. The CDR3 nucleotides are TGCGCCAGCAGCTTTTTAGGTGACGAGCAGTACTTC.